Presented here are 14 T cell receptor beta chains from one specimen sequenced in a study of blood T cell repertoires in COVID-19. Data came from immunoSEQ multiplex PCR; TCRdb stores just in-frame clones and leaves some out. The sample yields approximately 70,000 clones, about 91% seen once. Sequenced sample: peripheral blood. Every receptor here comes from a human donor with active COVID-19. The donor label of this sample is uncertain.

The table lists this clone with a few counts. The CDR3 DNA sequence: TGTGCCAGCAGCCATAGCCGGAGGACTAGCAGTTACGAGCAGTACTTC. It translates to CASSHSRRTSSYEQYF. The rearrangement uses TRBV3-1 (or the pseudogene TRBV3-2) and TRBJ2-7; TRBD2 matches 8 bases. This CDR3 has 16 amino acids. The V segment lost 3 bases and the J segment 4 bases; nucleotides outside the gene matches: 11. Germline-derived CDR1 and CDR2 are LGHDT and YNNKEL (reference sequence).

The chain links TRBV11-2 to TRBJ2-5, with D tentatively TRBD1 (6 bases). The V and J ends lost 0 bases and 5 bases respectively, with 10 bases between them. Germline loops: CDR1 SGHAT, CDR2 FQNNGV. This CDR3 has 14 residues. This CDR3 reads CASSLDRGGETQYF. CDR3 nucleotides: TGTGCCAGCAGCTTAGACAGGGGTGGGGAGACCCAGTACTTC.

This chain uses TRBV5-1 with TRBJ1-2; unclear D gene. Germline CDR1 reads SGHRS; CDR2 reads YFSETQ. The CDR3 length is 13 residues. Between the trimmed V and J ends, which lost 4 bases and 2 bases, there was a span of 9 bases. The CDR3 here is CASSLDGNYGYTF. In DNA, the CDR3 is TGCGCCAGCAGCCTAGACGGGAACTATGGCTACACCTTC.

The chain joins TRBV30 to TRBJ2-1, with 10 bases fitting TRBD1. J was trimmed by 11 bases and V by 5 bases; bases with no gene match: 15. This CDR3 is built from 15 residues. Germline V CDR1 and CDR2: GTSNPN, SVGIG (reference sequence). The DNA for the CDR3 is TGTGCCTGGCTGGCCTGGGACAGGGGCACCCCTAAGCAGTTCTTC. As protein: CAWLAWDRGTPKQFF. Drawing the rest from reference TRBV30 and TRBJ2-1, the complete variable domain is SQTIHQWPATLVQPVGSPLSLECTVEGTSNPNLYWYRQAAGRGLQLLFYSVGIGQISSEVPQNLSASRPQDRQFILSSKKLLLSDSGFYLCAWLAWDRGTPKQFFGPGTRLTVL.

J is TRBJ1-5 and V is TRBV27; possibly TRBD1 for D (6 bases). Germline loops: CDR1 MNHEY, CDR2 SMNVEV (reference sequence). The ends were cut back, 2 bases at V and 0 bases at J, with 17 bases in the middle. The CDR3 covers 18 residues. CDR3 DNA sequence: TGTGCCAGCAGTTTACAGGGGCCCGTAGAATATAGCAATCAGCCCCAGCATTTT. Encoded protein: CASSLQGPVEYSNQPQHF.

The rearrangement uses TRBV5-4 and TRBJ2-1, with TRBD2 matching 10 bases. This CDR3 is 17 amino acids long. Germline V gives CDR1 SGHNT, CDR2 YYREEE (reference sequence). Trimming took 0 bases from V and 3 from J; bases not matched to a gene: 6. The CDR3 here is CASSLGASGSVYNEQFF. CDR3 sequence (DNA): TGTGCCAGCAGCTTGGGAGCTAGCGGGAGCGTCTACAATGAGCAGTTCTTC.

The chain employs TRBV7-9 and TRBJ2-7, with D maybe TRBD2 (6 bases). The germline V gene has CDR1 SEHNR and CDR2 FQNEAQ (reference sequence). With 3 bases removed from V and 7 bases from J, the gap between germline ends came to 16 bases. The CDR3 extends over 14 amino acids. For the CDR3, the DNA is TGTGCCAGCAGCTTTGGCGGGACCCCCATGGAGCAGTACTTC. Translated: CASSFGGTPMEQYF.

The J gene is TRBJ1-2, the V gene TRBV20-1; the D gene is possibly TRBD1 (5 bases). Trimming took off 6 bases at V and 7 bases at J, with 12 bases between the two ends. Germline V gene lookup returns CDR1 DFQATT and CDR2 SNEGSKA (reference sequence). This CDR3 has 11 residues. The CDR3 region has the DNA TGCAGTGCGCAGGGTAGAGGTGGCTACACCTTC. It codes for CSAQGRGGYTF.

The J gene is TRBJ2-3, the V gene TRBV28; 8 positions agree with TRBD2. Germline assignment: CDR1 MDHEN and CDR2 SYDVKM. The CDR3 runs 17 residues. The V and J ends lost 6 bases and 1 base, in that order; junction bases with no gene match: 12. The CDR3 sequence is CASSPRGGGTGTDTQYF. Here the CDR3 DNA reads TGTGCCAGCAGCCCTCGGGGCGGGGGGACCGGCACAGATACGCAGTATTTT.

V gene TRBV28 combines with J gene TRBJ2-2; 11 bases align to TRBD2. The CDR3 runs 14 residues. After removal of 7 bases from V and 5 bases from J, the junction contained 3 bases not matched to a gene. The germline V gene has CDR1 MDHEN and CDR2 SYDVKM. The CDR3 nucleotides read TGTGCCAGCATACTAGCGGGAGATACCGGGGAGCTGTTTTTT. Protein product: CASILAGDTGELFF.

J is TRBJ1-2 and V is TRBV4-3; 8 nucleotides match TRBD1. Germline assignment: CDR1 LGHNA and CDR2 YSLEER. This CDR3 spans 16 amino acids. The ends lost 1 base at V and 7 bases at J; junction bases unmatched: 11. CDR3 protein: CASSQGWFGQGFGYTF. CDR3 in DNA: TGCGCCAGCAGCCAAGGATGGTTTGGACAGGGATTTGGCTACACCTTC.

The gene calls are TRBV30 and TRBJ1-1; possible D gene TRBD1, 5 bases. Germline loops: CDR1 GTSNPN, CDR2 SVGIG (reference sequence). CDR3 length equals 13 residues. The V end lost 2 bases, the J end lost 6 bases, and 13 bases lay between the germline ends. CDR3 amino acids: CAWSPGGTAEAFF. DNA of the CDR3: TGTGCCTGGAGTCCCGGGGGTACAGCTGAAGCTTTCTTT.

The chain is built from TRBV28 and TRBJ2-3; D is ambiguous. The CDR3 runs to 13 residues. Deletions cut 4 bases from V and 2 bases from J, with 7 bases between. The germline V gene encodes CDR1 MDHEN and CDR2 SYDVKM. DNA for the CDR3: TGTGCCAGCAGTTCCTCGGTCACAGATACGCAGTATTTT. Protein sequence: CASSSSVTDTQYF.

The chain employs TRBV6-5 and TRBJ1-4; tentative D call: TRBD1 (5 bases). In germline, CDR1 is MNHEY, CDR2 SVGAGI. The CDR3 loop spans 14 amino acids. V lost 6 bases to trimming and J lost 4 bases, with 12 bases between them. This CDR3 is CASRDSGGNEKLFF. CDR3 DNA: TGTGCCAGCAGGGATTCGGGGGGTAATGAAAAACTGTTTTTT.